This section outlines one TCR beta chain sequence together with its context. The antigen remains unidentified. The CDR3 extends over 15 amino acids. Between the trimmed V and J ends, which lost 3 bases and 2 bases, there was a span of 14 bases. CDR1 and CDR2 from the germline V gene are SGHTA and FQGNSA. The assay was immunoSEQ multiplex PCR, and TCRdb's table has in-frame clones only and misses some. This sample carries tens of thousands of clones, roughly nine tenths of them seen once, and the ten largest clones take approximately 6.8%. This sample was included in a study of T cells in tuberculosis. General study points: Cases with active tuberculosis were adults, while controls were adolescents. Classification accuracy was 85% to 90% (AUROC more than 0.8) with the GMM-specific repertoire. Smaller distances to GMM-specific TCRs suggested their expansion in active tuberculosis.

Time point noted: new active TB diagnosis, blood taken before or within 7 days of starting treatment. Included patients were adults of at least 18, HIV-seronegative, South African. The source was PBMCs, collected at tuberculosis diagnosis. The sequence was collected from an adult with tuberculosis. The chain employs TRBV7-2 and TRBJ2-7, with no clear D. The CDR3 nucleotides read TGTGCCAGCAGCTTTGCACGAGCCTCCACCTACGAGCAGTACTTC. It specifies CASSFARASTYEQYF.